This TCR beta chain was retrieved from a study of beta chain features in type 1 diabetes. Study outcomes and limitations: VDJ junctions from patients with type 1 diabetes contained fewer insertions and more deletions. Moderate but significant shortening of TCRB CDR3s was recorded in all four CD4+ subsets from Type 1 diabetes patients.

The entirety of the isolated RNA underwent reverse transcription, so expressed TCRB transcripts were sequenced. Profiled with immunoSEQ multiplex PCR; TCRdb holds only in-frame clones, not every one. Here the sample spans 300,000 to 350,000 clones, approximately 15% being singletons. The table lists this clone with a few counts. Its target is not known. Sequences were obtained from naive CD4+ T cells from blood. The sequence came from a woman under 30 with type 1 diabetes.

CDR3: CASSMGLAGDGYEQYF. CDR3 coding DNA: TGCGCCAGCAGCATGGGACTAGCGGGAGATGGGTACGAGCAGTACTTC. The V call is TRBV5-1, the J call TRBJ2-7, with 14 positions matching TRBD2. CDR3 length: 16 amino acids. CDR1 and CDR2 from the germline V gene are SGHRS and YFSETQ. V shed 4 bases, J shed 4 bases, and the junction held 7 bases outside the gene matches.